A single sample gave rise to the 6 T cell receptor beta chains below, sequenced in a study of CD8+ T cells in alopecia areata. Treatment meaning: oral pan-JAK inhibitor, 5-10 mg twice daily. cDNA serving as the sequencing template came from extracted, reverse transcribed RNA. Sequencing used immunoSEQ multiplex PCR; TCRdb keeps in-frame clones, though not all of them. This table holds some 190,000 clones, 60% found once. The sequencing used CD4+ T cells sorted from blood, collected at week 24, from a patient treated with tofacitinib. The receptors shown here come from a human donor with alopecia areata.

V is TRBV6-5 and J is TRBJ1-1; D is unclear. From germline, CDR1 is MNHEY and CDR2 SVGAGI. The V and J ends lost 6 bases and 0 bases respectively, with 8 bases between them. The CDR3 runs 13 residues. In DNA form, the CDR3 reads TGTGCCAGCAGCCCCCGAATGAACACTGAAGCTTTCTTT. Its protein is CASSPRMNTEAFF.

Notes on this clone: Within the sample, other DNA sequences also encode this same CDR3. The chain employs TRBV15 and TRBJ1-5; no clear D gene. With 0 bases removed from V and 0 bases from J, the gap between germline ends came to 6 bases. Germline V lookup: CDR1 LNHNV, CDR2 YYDKDF (reference sequence). The CDR3 has 15 amino acids. The CDR3 DNA reads TGTGCCACCAGCAGAGATGGTCGTAGCAATCAGCCCCAGCATTTT. The encoded protein is CATSRDGRSNQPQHF.

The rearrangement uses TRBV5-1 and TRBJ2-7, with a weak D call TRBD2 (5 bases). This CDR3 has 15 amino acids. V lost 2 bases to trimming and J lost 3 bases, with 15 bases between them. Germline loops: CDR1 SGHRS, CDR2 YFSETQ. CDR3 in amino acids: CASSLEGRPFYEQYF. The DNA of the CDR3 is TGCGCCAGCAGCTTAGAGGGTAGGCCCTTCTACGAGCAGTACTTC.

The J gene is TRBJ2-5, the V gene TRBV7-2; 9 positions match TRBD2. The V segment lost 1 base and the J segment 5 bases; nucleotides outside the gene matches: 8. Germline values: CDR1 SGHTA, CDR2 FQGNSA. The CDR3 contains 16 residues. The CDR3 loop reads CASSLVASGIGETQYF. The CDR3 nucleotides are TGTGCCAGCAGCTTAGTTGCTAGCGGGATTGGGGAGACCCAGTACTTC. The full variable domain, with the rest looked up from reference TRBV7-2 and TRBJ2-5, is GAGVSQSPSNKVTEKGKDVELRCDPISGHTALYWYRQSLGQGLEFLIYFQGNSAPDKSGLPSDRFSAERTGGSVSTLTIQRTQQEDSAVYLCASSLVASGIGETQYFGPGTRLLVL.

V usage is TRBV30 and J usage is TRBJ2-2; D is possibly TRBD1 or TRBD2 (6 bases each). CDR1 is GTSNPN and CDR2 is SVGIG in the germline V gene (reference sequence). Trimming removed 0 bases at V and 0 bases at J, with 11 bases between. The CDR3 sequence is 16 residues long. The CDR3 spells CAWSVLGGSNTGELFF. Written as DNA, the CDR3 is TGTGCCTGGAGTGTACTCGGGGGCTCGAACACCGGGGAGCTGTTTTTT.

V usage is TRBV30 and J usage is TRBJ1-6; D gene unclear. Germline V gene sequence: CDR1 GTSNPN, CDR2 SVGIG (reference sequence). With 4 bases removed from V and 5 bases from J, the gap between germline ends came to 6 bases. There are 12 residues in the CDR3. The CDR3 sequence: CAWILDNSPLHF. CDR3 DNA sequence: TGTGCCTGGATCCTGGATAATTCACCCCTCCACTTT.